This record covers a single TCR beta chain. Its antigen is not identified. Germline V lookup: CDR1 MNHEY, CDR2 SVGEGT. The CDR3 runs 15 residues. The V gene end was trimmed by 8 bases and the J gene end by 6 bases; junction bases not matched to a gene: 13. The record originates from a study of CD8 T cells in ankylosing spondylitis. Overall study findings and caveats: Blood of patients with ankylosing spondylitis appeared to be characterized by a TCR beta motif of eight or nine highly homologous variants. According to the report, clones linked to the disease were significantly enriched in matched synovial fluid samples taken from ankylosing spondylitis patients. Disease-linked clones bore a CD8+ phenotype and were relatively rare in peripheral blood.

The TCR beta libraries were generated through quantitative 5'-RACE incorporating molecular barcodes. MiXCR, run by TCRdb on the 5' RACE reads, gives a single entry per CDR3 protein. The data contain 650,000 to 800,000 distinct CDR3 sequences, about 20% of them singletons. The sequence derives from a male donor with ankylosing spondylitis. The chain uses TRBV6-2 or TRBV6-3 and TRBJ1-2; 9 nucleotides match TRBD1. The sequenced material came from blood, either unsorted or a sorted T cell fraction (not recorded which). This chain's CDR3 is CASRRPGQGRDGYTF. CDR3 in DNA: TGTGCCAGCCGGCGGCCGGGACAGGGTAGAGATGGCTACACCTTC.